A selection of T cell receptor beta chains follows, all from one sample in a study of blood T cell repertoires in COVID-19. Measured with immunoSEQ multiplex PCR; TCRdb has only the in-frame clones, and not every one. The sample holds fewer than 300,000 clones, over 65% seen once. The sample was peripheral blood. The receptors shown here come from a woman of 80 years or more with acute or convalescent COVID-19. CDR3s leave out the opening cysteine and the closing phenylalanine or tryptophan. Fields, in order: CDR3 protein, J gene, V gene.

CDR3: ASSQREGHVSRSYNEQF
J: TRBJ2-1
V: TRBV19

CDR3: ASSGTGRDGYT
J: TRBJ1-2
V: TRBV28

CDR3: ASSRDYTDTQY
J: TRBJ2-3
V: TRBV12-3/TRBV12-4

CDR3: ASSGNGRGPETQY
J: TRBJ2-5
V: TRBV2

CDR3: ASSHWTANYGYT
J: TRBJ1-2
V: TRBV3-1/TRBV3-2

CDR3: ASSSQGIPNEKLF
J: TRBJ1-4
V: TRBV5-1

CDR3: ASSLQGLAGPKNIQY
J: TRBJ2-4
V: TRBV7-9

CDR3: ASSEGPANEKLF
J: TRBJ1-4
V: TRBV10-2

CDR3: ASSHRDRGNQPQH
J: TRBJ1-5
V: TRBV3-1/TRBV3-2

CDR3: ASSQDRPGGNYGYT
J: TRBJ1-2
V: TRBV4-3

CDR3: ASSLDGGVGTEAF
J: TRBJ1-1
V: TRBV5-1